Below, 27 T cell receptor beta chains from the same sample are listed, as sequenced in a study of blood T cell repertoires in COVID-19 (dated by TCRdb to 2020 to 2022). The library was generated by the immunoSEQ multiplex PCR assay. As stored in TCRdb, this immuneACCESS dataset retains in-frame rearrangements with V and J assigned. A fraction of the clones does not appear; measured against another copy, unresolved V genes explain less than half of the discrepancy, and the remainder lacks a known reason. The sample includes 95,000 to 150,000 clones, with 81% observed a single time. The ten largest clones represent 15% to 20% of the sample. Sequences were obtained from peripheral blood. All receptors come from a man aged 25 to 40 with COVID-19, enrolled during active disease.

This clone was seen a few times. The genes are TRBV6-2 or TRBV6-3 and TRBJ2-7; a possible D gene is TRBD2 (5 bases). Germline V gives CDR1 MNHEY, CDR2 SVGEGT. CDR3 length: 19 amino acids. V lost 4 bases and J 2 bases, leaving 27 bases between the germline ends. The CDR3 DNA follows: TGTGCCAGCAGTTCCCTCAGCAGTTTAGGTCGAAACGGGGCCTACGAGCAGTACTTC. Protein sequence: CASSSLSSLGRNGAYEQYF.

CDR3 region: CASSQGIPVGGRNEQFF. CDR3 DNA sequence: TGTGCCAGCAGCCAAGGCATTCCTGTAGGGGGACGGAATGAGCAGTTCTTC. The chain recombines TRBV3-1 (or the pseudogene TRBV3-2) with TRBJ2-1, with a possible D match to TRBD1 (6 bases). The V and J ends lost 1 base and 7 bases respectively, with 20 bases between them. CDR1 LGHDT and CDR2 YNNKEL come from the germline V gene (reference sequence). This CDR3 has 17 residues.

This clone was seen a single time. The V and J genes are TRBV5-1 and TRBJ2-2; 8 nucleotides line up with TRBD2. V was clipped by 3 bases and J by 4 bases; unmatched bases: 11. The CDR3 is 17 amino acids. The germline V gene has CDR1 SGHRS and CDR2 YFSETQ. The CDR3 spells CASSSYSGNRVTGELFF. CDR3 in DNA: TGCGCCAGCAGCTCATATAGCGGGAACCGTGTCACCGGGGAGCTGTTTTTT.

CDR3 DNA: TGCGCCAGCAGCGGACAGGCGAAAAACATTCAGTACTTC. Its protein product is CASSGQAKNIQYF. The chain carries TRBV10-1 and TRBJ2-4; 7 bases map to TRBD1. CDR3 length: 13 residues. The V and J ends lost 6 bases and 4 bases, in that order; junction bases with no gene match: 3. CDR1 and CDR2 (germline): WNHNN, SYGVQD (reference sequence).

The V and J genes are TRBV18 and TRBJ2-1; D may be TRBD1 (6 bases). V lost 4 bases and J 6 bases, leaving 25 bases between the germline ends. Per germline, CDR1 KGHSH and CDR2 LQKENI. The CDR3 has 18 residues. CDR3 coding DNA: TGTGCCAGCTCACACTCTAGAGCAGGGGCGCAGGGAGCCAATGAGCAGTTCTTC. It translates to CASSHSRAGAQGANEQFF.

The rearrangement links TRBV19 to TRBJ2-1; TRBD2 aligns across 7 bases. The V gene end was trimmed by 7 bases and the J gene end by 5 bases; junction bases not matched to a gene: 11. Germline CDR1 reads LNHDA; CDR2 reads SQIVND (reference sequence). The CDR3 has 15 residues. In DNA, the CDR3 is TGTGCCAGTACCTTCTATGGGGGAGGGGACAATGAGCAGTTCTTC. Translating it yields CASTFYGGGDNEQFF.

This chain uses TRBV28 with TRBJ2-1, with TRBD2 identical over 8 bases. This CDR3 spans 14 amino acids. Per the germline V gene, CDR1 is MDHEN and CDR2 is SYDVKM. The ends lost 6 bases at V and 9 bases at J; junction bases unmatched: 10. The CDR3 is CASSQIPGGGEQFF. CDR3 bases: TGTGCCAGCAGCCAGATTCCCGGGGGGGGTGAGCAGTTCTTC.

V is TRBV7-2 and J is TRBJ2-3; 9 nucleotides align to TRBD2. With 4 bases clipped from V and 5 bases from J, the junction kept 10 bases outside the gene matches. Per the germline V gene, CDR1 is SGHTA and CDR2 is FQGNSA. The CDR3 is made up of 16 amino acids. The CDR3 DNA reads TGTGCCAGCAGCTCCCAACCTAGCGGGGTTGAAGATACGCAGTATTTT. Translated, it gives CASSSQPSGVEDTQYF. The complete variable domain, with remaining parts taken from reference TRBV7-2 and TRBJ2-3, reads GAGVSQSPSNKVTEKGKDVELRCDPISGHTALYWYRQSLGQGLEFLIYFQGNSAPDKSGLPSDRFSAERTGGSVSTLTIQRTQQEDSAVYLCASSSQPSGVEDTQYFGPGTRLTVL.

The chain links TRBV9 to TRBJ2-3; a weak D match, TRBD2 (6 bases). The CDR3 totals 16 residues. Germline lookup yields CDR1 SGDLS and CDR2 YYNGEE. Trimming removed 4 bases from V and 4 bases from J, with 19 bases in between. The CDR3 nucleotides are TGTGCCAGCAGCACAGAAGTGGCTAAGCGGGCAGATACGCAGTATTTT. Protein sequence: CASSTEVAKRADTQYF.

This chain connects TRBV19 to TRBJ2-5, with a tentative D call TRBD2 (6 bases). V lost 1 base to trimming and J lost 2 bases, with 14 bases between them. Germline values: CDR1 LNHDA, CDR2 SQIVND (reference sequence). This CDR3 comprises 16 residues. The CDR3 coding sequence is TGTGCCAGTAGTATAGTGAGTAGCGGACGACAAGAGACCCAGTACTTC. Translating gives CASSIVSSGRQETQYF.

CDR3 bases: TGTGCCAGCAGTCCGGGGGGAAACTATGGCTACACCTTC. Protein product: CASSPGGNYGYTF. This chain uses TRBV28 with TRBJ1-2; D possibly corresponds to TRBD1 (5 bases). The CDR3 spans 13 residues. Germline V gene lookup returns CDR1 MDHEN and CDR2 SYDVKM. The V end lost 5 bases, the J end lost 2 bases, and 9 bases lay between the germline ends.

The V gene is TRBV14, the J gene TRBJ1-4; 7 nucleotides match TRBD1. This CDR3 is built from 16 residues. V lost 2 bases, J lost 6 bases, and 9 bases stayed unmatched. The germline CDR1 and CDR2 sequences are SGHDN and FVKESK. As DNA, the CDR3 is TGTGCCAGCAGCCAACAAGAACAGGGGTTCGATGAAAAACTGTTTTTT. This translates into CASSQQEQGFDEKLFF. Complete variable domain (other parts from reference TRBV14 and TRBJ1-4): EAGVTQFPSHSVIEKGQTVTLRCDPISGHDNLYWYRRVMGKEIKFLLHFVKESKQDESGMPNNRFLAERTGGTYSTLKVQPAELEDSGVYFCASSQQEQGFDEKLFFGSGTQLSVL.

V usage is TRBV24-1 and J usage is TRBJ2-3, with D maybe TRBD1 (5 bases). The CDR3 is 14 amino acids. Germline V gene sequence: CDR1 KGHDR, CDR2 SFDVKD. The V and J ends lost 1 base and 3 bases respectively, with 7 bases between them. The CDR3 protein is CATSDLAGTDTQYF. In DNA form, the CDR3 reads TGTGCCACCAGTGATTTAGCAGGGACAGATACGCAGTATTTT.

The chain carries TRBV9 and TRBJ2-4; D is possibly TRBD1 (5 bases). The CDR3 is 15 residues long. The V end was cut by 0 bases, the J end by 6 bases, with 13 bases between. CDR1 is SGDLS, CDR2 YYNGEE, per germline. CDR3 loop: CASSVGAGIGNIQYF. The CDR3 bases are TGTGCCAGCAGCGTAGGTGCAGGGATAGGAAACATTCAGTACTTC. Full variable domain (missing parts from reference TRBV9 and TRBJ2-4): DSGVTQTPKHLITATGQRVTLRCSPRSGDLSVYWYQQSLDQGLQFLIQYYNGEERAKGNILERFSAQQFPDLHSELNLSSLELGDSALYFCASSVGAGIGNIQYFGAGTRLSVL.

This clone was found a few times. The rearrangement links TRBV27 to TRBJ1-2, with 12 positions matching TRBD1. The germline V gene encodes CDR1 MNHEY and CDR2 SMNVEV (reference sequence). The CDR3 is made up of 14 amino acids. The ends lost 7 bases at V and 8 bases at J; junction bases unmatched: 8. CDR3 bases: TGTGCCAGCACCCGGGACAGGGGGCTAGGGGGCTACACCTTC. Amino acid sequence: CASTRDRGLGGYTF.

This clone has more than one count but fewer than ten. The genes are TRBV27 and TRBJ1-1; 7 bases agree with TRBD1. J gave up 6 bases and V 2 bases, and 3 bases lay outside the gene matches. Germline V gives CDR1 MNHEY, CDR2 SMNVEV (reference sequence). The CDR3 is made up of 13 amino acids. As DNA, the CDR3 is TGTGCCAGCAGTTTAAGAGGGGGCCCTGAAGCTTTCTTT. It translates to CASSLRGGPEAFF.

A note on this clone: A far larger clone is only one base removed, so a read error is likely. The chain combines TRBV12-3 or TRBV12-4 with TRBJ1-1, with TRBD1 identical over 9 bases. The trim removed 4 bases at V and 5 bases at J, leaving 2 bases unmatched. The CDR3 totals 13 residues. In DNA, the CDR3 is TGTGCCAGCAGTTACAGGGGGCAGACTGAAGCTTTCTTT. Translated: CASSYRGQTEAFF.

The V call is TRBV28, the J call TRBJ2-3; 9 bases map to TRBD2. The V gene end was trimmed by 7 bases and the J gene end by 4 bases; junction bases not matched to a gene: 15. Germline CDR1 and CDR2: MDHEN and SYDVKM. CDR3 length equals 17 residues. The CDR3 protein is CASIQRGVRALADTQYF. As DNA, the CDR3 is TGTGCCAGCATCCAGCGGGGGGTCCGCGCTCTGGCAGATACGCAGTATTTT.

The chain uses TRBV11-3 and TRBJ2-2; 8 nucleotides agree with TRBD2. From germline, CDR1 is SGHNT and CDR2 YENEEA. CDR3 length equals 17 residues. After removal of 1 base from V and 2 bases from J, the junction contained 6 bases not matched to a gene. DNA for the CDR3: TGTGCCAGCAGCTTAGGAGCAGCGGGGGTCAACACCGGGGAGCTGTTTTTT. It specifies CASSLGAAGVNTGELFF.

The V gene is TRBV5-5, the J gene TRBJ2-7; 9 bases are shared with TRBD2. Germline-derived CDR1 and CDR2 are SGHKS and YYEKEE (reference sequence). Losses at the gene ends were 0 bases for V and 8 bases for J; bases not matched to a gene: 6. The CDR3 has 14 residues. This CDR3 is CASSLGLAEYKQYF. As DNA, the CDR3 is TGTGCCAGCAGCTTGGGACTAGCGGAATATAAGCAGTACTTC.

The chain carries TRBV11-2 and TRBJ2-5, with D possibly being TRBD2 (5 bases). The germline V and J ends were trimmed by 5 bases and 7 bases, with 14 bases remaining between them. The CDR3 is 13 residues long. Germline CDR1 reads SGHAT; CDR2 reads FQNNGV. In nucleotides, the CDR3 is TGTGCCAGCAGCGCGGACTCGCCCGTGACCCAGTACTTC. Amino acid sequence: CASSADSPVTQYF.

V gene TRBV19 combines with J gene TRBJ1-1; the match to TRBD1 covers 8 bases. The V gene end was trimmed by 3 bases and the J gene end by 0 bases; junction bases not matched to a gene: 9. The CDR3 extends over 17 amino acids. The germline CDR1 and CDR2 sequences are LNHDA and SQIVND (reference sequence). The CDR3 DNA follows: TGTGCCAGTAGTATGTTCCTCAGGACAGGGCTGAACACTGAAGCTTTCTTT. It encodes CASSMFLRTGLNTEAFF.

The chain has TRBV7-9 and TRBJ2-3, with D possibly TRBD2 on 5 matching bases. Looked up from germline, CDR1 is SEHNR and CDR2 is FQNEAQ (reference sequence). Trimming cost V 1 base and J 0 bases, with 14 bases left between them. The CDR3 extends over 17 amino acids. Here the CDR3 DNA reads TGTGCCAGCAGCTTAGAGTCGGCGGGCCTTAGCACAGATACGCAGTATTTT. It yields the protein CASSLESAGLSTDTQYF. Full variable domain (missing parts from reference TRBV7-9 and TRBJ2-3): DTGVSQNPRHKITKRGQNVTFRCDPISEHNRLYWYRQTLGQGPEFLTYFQNEAQLEKSRLLSDRFSAERPKGSFSTLEIQRTEQGDSAMYLCASSLESAGLSTDTQYFGPGTRLTVL.

The chain combines TRBV11-3 with TRBJ2-7, with TRBD2 as a possible D gene (5 bases). This CDR3 is built from 13 residues. Trimming removed 2 bases from V and 6 bases from J, with 11 bases in between. Germline lookup yields CDR1 SGHNT and CDR2 YENEEA. CDR3 sequence (DNA): TGTGCCAGCAGCTTAAACAACGGAGGCGAGCAGTACTTC. Translated: CASSLNNGGEQYF.

This clone was seen only once. The rearrangement joins TRBV27 to TRBJ1-5, with D perhaps matching TRBD1 (6 bases). The germline V and J ends were trimmed by 5 bases and 6 bases, with 17 bases remaining between them. The CDR3 sequence is 15 residues long. The germline CDR1 and CDR2 sequences are MNHEY and SMNVEV (reference sequence). As DNA, the CDR3 is TGTGCCAGCAGTAATACACAGGGCTGGGGTCAGCCCCAGCATTTT. Translated, it gives CASSNTQGWGQPQHF.

This clone is a singleton in its sample. J is TRBJ2-3 and V is TRBV19; no definite D call. The CDR3 is 15 amino acids. CDR1 and CDR2 from the germline V gene are LNHDA and SQIVND (reference sequence). Trimming removed 9 bases from V and 2 bases from J, with 18 bases in between. The CDR3 here is CASKVGRSPTDTQYF. The CDR3 nucleotides read TGTGCCAGCAAAGTCGGCAGGTCTCCCACAGATACGCAGTATTTT.

The V gene is TRBV28, the J gene TRBJ2-5, with a tentative D call TRBD1 (6 bases). The CDR3 totals 14 residues. V dropped 4 bases and J dropped 2 bases, with 11 bases sitting between them. Germline V gene data show CDR1 as MDHEN and CDR2 as SYDVKM. The CDR3 spells CASSSGQRQETQYF. DNA for the CDR3: TGTGCCAGCAGTTCCGGACAGCGTCAAGAGACCCAGTACTTC.